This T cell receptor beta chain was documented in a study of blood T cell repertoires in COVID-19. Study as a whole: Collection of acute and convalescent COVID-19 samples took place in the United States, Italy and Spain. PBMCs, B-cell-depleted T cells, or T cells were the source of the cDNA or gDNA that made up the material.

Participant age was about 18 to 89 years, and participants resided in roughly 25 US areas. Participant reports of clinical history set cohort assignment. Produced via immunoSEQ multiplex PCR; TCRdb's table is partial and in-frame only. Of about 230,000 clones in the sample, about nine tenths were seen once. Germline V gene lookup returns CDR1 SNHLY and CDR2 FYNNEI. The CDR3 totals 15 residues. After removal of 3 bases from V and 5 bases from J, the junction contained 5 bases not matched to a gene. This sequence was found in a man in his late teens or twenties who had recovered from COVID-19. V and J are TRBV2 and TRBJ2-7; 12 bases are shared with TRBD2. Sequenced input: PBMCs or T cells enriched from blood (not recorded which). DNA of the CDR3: TGTGCCAGCAGTGATACTAGCGGGAGGATCCACGAGCAGTACTTC. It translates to CASSDTSGRIHEQYF.